Here is one T cell receptor beta chain with its context. This clonotype has a handful of counts. Its cognate antigen has yet to be identified. Base qualities were left out, and no much larger clone turns up one base away. The germline V gene sets CDR1 to MNHNS and CDR2 to SASEGT. Counted from cysteine to phenylalanine, this CDR3 has 15 amino acids. Only the CDR3 DNA stays, 45 bases, in frame from base 1. V is shortened by 8 bases, J by 4 bases, and the region joining them spans 20 bases. Stable Graves' hyperthyroidism was defined as no progression to ophthalmopathy during 18 months of follow-up. Hyperthyroidism patients were aged 18 to 65 years and newly diagnosed, with disease duration of less than 2 months. Any patient with an uncontrolled infection, another autoimmune disease, pregnancy or lactation was excluded. Clinical symptoms, serum thyroxine and TRAb, thyroid ultrasound, and orbital computed tomography formed the basis for the diagnoses. PBMCs were isolated from 7.5 to 10 ml of fresh peripheral blood by Ficoll-Paque density gradient centrifugation. Total RNA was extracted with Trizol reagent, and quality was checked on an Agilent 2100 Bioanalyzer.

The TCR beta CDR3 regions were amplified from the RNA transcripts. A first-round RT-PCR of the TCR CDR3 used the HTBI primer set with the Qiagen OneStep RT-PCR kit. Libraries were constructed in a second round of multiplex PCR, after which size selection and purification were carried out. Sequencing of the libraries was done on an Illumina HiSeq2000 using paired-end 100 bp reads. Per the original workflow: SOAPnuke was used to process the raw data, throwing out any read that contained adapters or uncalled bases, had a mean Phred below 15, or lacked an exact constant-primer or identifier match. High-quality paired reads were merged with COPE v1.2.5, and unique nucleotide sequences were defined as clonotypes. MiTCR v1.1 was used to align clonotypes to the IMGT TRBV, TRBD and TRBJ reference segments. The analysis was restricted to V-J combinations with a frequency above 0.0001, which together covered just over 98% of the repertoires. The TCS score was defined as the ratio of F50 (clonal expansion) to E x V (chaos), calculated using BLOSUM62-based TCRdist between CDR3 peptides within each V-J. Welch's t-statistics and random forest reduced roughly 540 V-J features to under 15, which were used in a naive Bayes classifier (R e1071). The public reads were reprocessed in TCRdb via fastp at Q25 and MiXCR, keeping in-frame beta chains. Here each entry gathers all rows of one CDR3 protein and keeps the most common genes and DNA. TCRdb assigned the V and J calls; the authors' analysis was not used. A total of fewer than 650,000 distinct CDR3 sequences appear in this sample, 14% of them only once. The biggest ten clones account for around 13% of the sample.

The source of the sample is a study of T cells in Graves' hyperthyroidism and ophthalmopathy (dated 2019 in TCRdb). Regarding the complete study: Peripheral blood samples were taken at initial diagnosis, before any treatment was given. According to the paper, TCR Vbeta CDR3 sequencing was carried out on approximately 140 peripheral blood samples, which came from approximately 41 ophthalmopathy, under 80 hyperthyroidism and roughly 17 progressor patients. Prospective prediction of ophthalmopathy was tested in an independent validation cohort consisting of roughly 20 hyperthyroidism patients and 15 to 17 patients who later progressed to ophthalmopathy. TCR V-J signatures able to tell the groups apart were searched for in a discovery cohort of approximately 95 patients, of whom over 40 had Graves' ophthalmopathy and around 57 had stable Graves' hyperthyroidism. After blood sampling, hyperthyroidism patients were treated with methimazole at a starting dose of 30 mg daily, and ophthalmopathy patients were treated with high-dose intravenous methylprednisolone. In about 6 Graves' hyperthyroidism patients, the study also compared T-cell repertoires from thyroid tissue with T-cell repertoires from blood. The 75 to 100 discovery patients were randomly split 7:3 into training and test sets.

What the authors observed across the whole study: In validation, the model predicted progression to ophthalmopathy with approximately 71% sensitivity and over 72% specificity, a median of about 6.7 months before onset. Sample size was not statistically predetermined, and investigators were not blinded to group allocation. Most expanded thyroid clonotypes (frequency above 0.001) were also detected in blood, suggesting blood repertoires may reflect thyroid immune responses. In cross-validation, a model built on a 13 V-J signature told ophthalmopathy apart from stable hyperthyroidism with approximately 90% sensitivity and around 83% specificity, and in testing the same model reached 80%/75%.

The specimen sequenced was blood. The receptor comes from a woman in her 40s with Graves' hyperthyroidism. The chain is assembled from TRBV6-1 and TRBJ1-2, with the D gene not confidently named. The sequenced DNA: TGTGCCAGCGAGAGGCCTCTCCAAGGTGGCTATGGCTACACCTTC. Its protein product is CASERPLQGGYGYTF.